The sample holds a few counts of the clone carrying this T cell receptor (beta chain). The antigen is unknown. Trimming pared 6 bases from V and 5 bases from J, leaving 17 bases between. The CDR3 runs 15 residues. The germline V gene encodes CDR1 MNHNS and CDR2 SASEGT. PCR primers comprised 60 Vbeta and 13 Jbeta primers. Produced via immunoSEQ multiplex PCR; TCRdb's table is partial and in-frame only. The profile shows some 110,000 clones, roughly 72% of them singletons. This record comes from a study of cytomegalovirus exposure and HLA in healthy donors. General study results and limits: HLA alleles showed associations with 15,000 to 20,000 TCR beta sequences in a later analysis, at a 0.05 false discovery rate. A later analysis, which compared TCR beta chains of equal frequency, found the HLA-associated ones more clonally expanded. Sequencing likely produced, as an artifact, a cluster of highly shared sequence variants. Most TCR beta V segments were productive about 90% or about 30% of the time in an earlier analysis.

Sequencing input: PBMCs. The chain combines TRBV6-1 with TRBJ2-1; D is perhaps TRBD1 (6 bases). The clonotype originates from a woman between 45 and 65 years old in good health and CMV-seropositive. CDR3 region: CASSRQARGNNEQFF. DNA of the CDR3: TGTGCCAGCAGCCGACAAGCCAGGGGAAACAATGAGCAGTTCTTC.